This T cell receptor (beta chain) derives from a study of brain T cells in children with intractable seizures. The study, taken as a whole, reports: Pre- and post-surgery blood differed in depth, so pre-surgery absences may be undersampling. Only CDR3 sequence similarity suggested viral specificity, without known HCMV serostatus.

After removal of 3 bases from V and 7 bases from J, the junction contained 12 bases not matched to a gene. The germline V gene encodes CDR1 KGHSH and CDR2 LQKENI. The CDR3 has 15 residues. As for this clone: What it recognizes is unknown.

Surgery cases with the highest brain T cell transcript signatures were chosen for sequencing. Patients received at least one anti-epileptic drug before surgery. Sequencing was performed with immunoSEQ multiplex PCR; in TCRdb, only in-frame clones are kept and a portion is missing. The table lists roughly 80,000 clones, under 95% of them singletons, with around 24% in the top ten. This TCR was sampled from a girl aged 2-10 years with Rasmussen encephalitis and intractable seizures. Source: peripheral blood, taken at surgery. The chain carries TRBV18 and TRBJ2-7; 7 bases map to TRBD1. The CDR3 sequence: CASSPADRPPGEQYF. CDR3 coding DNA: TGTGCCAGCTCACCCGCGGACAGGCCCCCGGGTGAGCAGTACTTC.